Below, 30 T cell receptor beta chains from the same sample are listed, as sequenced in a study of cytomegalovirus exposure and HLA in healthy donors. PCR employed 60 Vbeta and 13 Jbeta primers. TCRdb's table, derived via immunoSEQ multiplex PCR, lists solely in-frame clones and lacks some. The table shows just over 200,000 clones, with 70% occurring only once. The specimen was PBMCs. The receptor source for this set is a middle-aged man in good health and CMV-seropositive.

V gene TRBV28 combines with J gene TRBJ1-1; D gene uncertain. Trimming shortened V by 0 bases and J by 4 bases, and 6 bases separated the two germline ends. CDR1 and CDR2 from the germline V gene are MDHEN and SYDVKM. The CDR3 loop spans 13 amino acids. The chain's CDR3 is CASSLWTGTEAFF. CDR3 in DNA: TGTGCCAGCAGTTTATGGACGGGCACTGAAGCTTTCTTT.

The rearrangement links TRBV28 to TRBJ1-2, with 11 bases lining up with TRBD1. The V gene end was trimmed by 4 bases and the J gene end by 2 bases; junction bases not matched to a gene: 9. The germline V gene has CDR1 MDHEN and CDR2 SYDVKM. This CDR3 has 17 amino acids. The CDR3 nucleotides read TGTGCCAGCAGTTACCACTTCCGGGACAGGGGGAACTATGGCTACACCTTC. This sequence encodes CASSYHFRDRGNYGYTF.

The rearrangement joins TRBV6-6 to TRBJ2-2; 7 bases are shared with TRBD2. The CDR3 totals 16 residues. The germline V gene has CDR1 MNHNY and CDR2 SVGAGI (reference sequence). The V and J ends lost 0 bases and 4 bases, in that order; junction bases with no gene match: 5. The CDR3 DNA sequence: TGTGCCAGCAGTTACTCGTGGGGCGGGGGCACCGGGGAGCTGTTTTTT. Translated: CASSYSWGGGTGELFF.

The DNA for the CDR3 is TGCGCCAGCAGCTCCCTACAGGGGACTAATGAAAAACTGTTTTTT. Its translation: CASSSLQGTNEKLFF. This sequence joins TRBV5-1 and TRBJ1-4, with 7 bases identical to TRBD1. The V and J ends lost 3 bases and 2 bases, in that order; junction bases with no gene match: 4. CDR3 size: 15 residues. Per the germline V gene, CDR1 is SGHRS and CDR2 is YFSETQ.

The chain uses TRBV6-5 and TRBJ1-4; TRBD1 matches at 8 bases. Germline loops: CDR1 MNHEY, CDR2 SVGAGI. The CDR3 runs to 15 residues. Trimming took 0 bases from V and 5 from J; bases not matched to a gene: 2. In DNA, the CDR3 is TGTGCCAGCAGTTACTCGCGGACAGGGAATGAAAAACTGTTTTTT. It codes for CASSYSRTGNEKLFF.

This clone was recorded a few times. The gene calls are TRBV18 and TRBJ2-3, with D maybe TRBD2 (5 bases). The CDR3 consists of 16 residues. The germline gives CDR1 KGHSH, CDR2 LQKENI. V was pared by 2 bases and J by 7 bases, with 19 bases between. CDR3 sequence: CASSPFLAREGNTQYF. The CDR3, as DNA: TGTGCCAGCTCACCATTTTTAGCGAGGGAAGGAAATACGCAGTATTTT.

The rearrangement joins TRBV2 to TRBJ2-3; maybe TRBD1 (7 bases). V lost 1 base and J 5 bases, leaving 13 bases between the germline ends. CDR3 length: 15 amino acids. Germline lookup yields CDR1 SNHLY and CDR2 FYNNEI. CDR3 protein: CASSEDQGGGDTQYF. The CDR3, as DNA: TGTGCCAGCAGTGAAGATCAGGGGGGCGGAGATACGCAGTATTTT.

This rearrangement joins TRBV2 to TRBJ1-2; D gene unclear. Germline CDR1 and CDR2: SNHLY and FYNNEI. This CDR3 is built from 13 residues. V was trimmed by 7 bases and J by 4 bases, leaving 13 bases between them. As DNA, the CDR3 is TGTGCCAGCACGGCAGAGGATTCCTATGGCTACACCTTC. Translating it yields CASTAEDSYGYTF.

The rearrangement uses TRBV7-7 and TRBJ2-3; 7 bases line up with TRBD2. With 5 bases clipped from V and 2 bases from J, the junction kept 4 bases outside the gene matches. The CDR3 is 14 residues long. Germline CDR1 SSHAT, CDR2 FNYEAQ (reference sequence). CDR3 sequence (DNA): TGTGCCAGCAGCGCGGGACTACTCACAGATACGCAGTATTTT. Its protein is CASSAGLLTDTQYF.

The chain recombines TRBV28 with TRBJ1-2; D is perhaps TRBD1 (6 bases). Deletions cut 2 bases from V and 4 bases from J, with 17 bases between. Germline loops: CDR1 MDHEN, CDR2 SYDVKM. The CDR3 consists of 16 residues. The CDR3 is CASSLGSGARGYGYTF. CDR3 bases: TGTGCCAGCAGTTTAGGTTCAGGGGCTCGGGGCTATGGCTACACCTTC.

V and J are TRBV10-3 and TRBJ1-2, with unresolved D. CDR1 is ENHRY and CDR2 is SYGVKD in the germline V gene. CDR3 length equals 13 residues. V gave up 4 bases and J gave up 6 bases, with 12 bases separating them. The CDR3 loop reads CAISVGREDGYTF. As DNA, the CDR3 is TGTGCCATCAGTGTCGGTCGGGAAGATGGCTACACCTTC.

The genes are TRBV7-3 and TRBJ1-1; D call uncertain. V dropped 7 bases and J dropped 4 bases, with 13 bases sitting between them. Germline CDR1 SGHTA, CDR2 FQGTGA. The CDR3 has 13 amino acids. The CDR3 protein is CASKEAPSTEAFF. CDR3 in DNA: TGTGCCAGCAAAGAGGCCCCGAGCACTGAAGCTTTCTTT.

The chain uses TRBV10-3 and TRBJ2-7; 9 positions agree with TRBD2. V lost 9 bases to trimming and J lost 6 bases; unmatched junction nucleotides: 6. Germline loops: CDR1 ENHRY, CDR2 SYGVKD. The CDR3 spans 12 residues. CDR3 sequence (DNA): TGTGCCATGAGCGGGGGGTCCGTCGAGCAGTACTTC. Protein: CAMSGGSVEQYF.

The chain links TRBV15 to TRBJ1-5; D might be TRBD1 (6 bases). The CDR3 loop spans 14 amino acids. Between the trimmed V and J ends, which lost 5 bases and 1 base, there was a span of 9 bases. The germline gives CDR1 LNHNV, CDR2 YYDKDF (reference sequence). The CDR3 DNA reads TGTGCCACCAGCCGTAGGGGGAGCAATCAGCCCCAGCATTTT. Amino acids: CATSRRGSNQPQHF.

The chain carries TRBV28 and TRBJ1-2; D uncertain. There are 13 residues in the CDR3. Germline values: CDR1 MDHEN, CDR2 SYDVKM. Trimming took off 6 bases at V and 3 bases at J, with 11 bases between the two ends. Here the CDR3 DNA reads TGTGCCAGCAGGGCTTCAGGCTACTATGGCTACACCTTC. Amino acids: CASRASGYYGYTF.

The rearrangement joins TRBV2 to TRBJ2-2; tentatively, D is TRBD1 (6 bases). CDR3 length: 14 residues. The germline gives CDR1 SNHLY, CDR2 FYNNEI. Trimming removed 8 bases from V and 4 bases from J, with 14 bases in between. The CDR3 DNA is TGTGCCAGCTCATACAGGGCGACCACCGGGGAGCTGTTTTTT. Amino acids: CASSYRATTGELFF.

The rearrangement joins TRBV15 to TRBJ2-5; weak D call: TRBD2 (5 bases). The V and J ends lost 0 bases and 5 bases respectively, with 13 bases between them. CDR3 length equals 15 residues. The germline CDR1 and CDR2 sequences are LNHNV and YYDKDF (reference sequence). The CDR3 sequence: CATSRDDGETETQYF. The CDR3 nucleotides are TGTGCCACCAGCAGAGATGATGGGGAGACGGAGACCCAGTACTTC.

The rearrangement uses TRBV6-5 and TRBJ1-2; the D gene is possibly TRBD1 (6 bases). The CDR3 runs to 12 residues. Trimming left V 5 bases short and J 7 bases short, with 11 bases between. Germline CDR1 reads MNHEY; CDR2 reads SVGAGI. CDR3 DNA sequence: TGTGCCAGCAGTCCCAGGGGCGCTGGCTACACCTTC. Protein: CASSPRGAGYTF.

The CDR3 loop reads CASRTRSRYDEQYF. Here the CDR3 DNA reads TGTGCCAGCAGGACCCGTAGCAGATACGACGAGCAGTACTTC. V and J are TRBV2 and TRBJ2-5; D unclear. The J call could be wrong; TRBJ2-7 is a better fit for the DNA end. CDR3 length equals 14 residues. Germline-derived CDR1 and CDR2 are SNHLY and FYNNEI.

The chain recombines TRBV27 with TRBJ1-1; D remains ambiguous. CDR1 and CDR2 from the germline V gene are MNHEY and SMNVEV (reference sequence). CDR3 size: 15 residues. The V gene lost 5 bases and the J gene lost 2 bases, with 15 bases spanning the gap. CDR3 in amino acids: CASSEPRSQNTEAFF. CDR3 DNA sequence: TGTGCCAGCAGTGAACCCCGAAGCCAAAACACTGAAGCTTTCTTT.

The chain combines TRBV15 with TRBJ2-5, with D possibly TRBD1 on 6 matching bases. The J call is uncertain, as TRBJ2-7 better fits the DNA end. CDR1 and CDR2 (germline): LNHNV, YYDKDF (reference sequence). The CDR3 spans 13 residues. The CDR3 DNA sequence: TGTGCCACCAGCAGAAGGGGGTTCGGCGAGCAGTACTTC. Amino acids: CATSRRGFGEQYF.

This clone has only one observation. The chain has TRBV6-1 and TRBJ1-5; D might be TRBD1 (5 bases). This CDR3 is 13 amino acids long. The ends were cut back, 7 bases at V and 3 bases at J, with 10 bases in the middle. The V gene's germline CDR1 is MNHNS and CDR2 SASEGT. This chain's CDR3 is CASINRSNQPQHF. The CDR3, as DNA: TGTGCCAGCATCAACAGGTCCAATCAGCCCCAGCATTTT.

The gene calls are TRBV28 and TRBJ2-2; D might be TRBD2 (5 bases). The CDR3 runs 15 residues. Germline loops: CDR1 MDHEN, CDR2 SYDVKM. V was shortened by 6 bases and J by 4 bases, with 15 bases between the two germline ends. In DNA form, the CDR3 reads TGTGCCAGCAGGAGGAGGACCGCAATCACCGGGGAGCTGTTTTTT. As protein: CASRRRTAITGELFF.

The chain joins TRBV5-1 to TRBJ2-1; D is perhaps TRBD1 (5 bases). Germline assignment: CDR1 SGHRS and CDR2 YFSETQ. With 0 bases removed from V and 8 bases from J, the gap between germline ends came to 9 bases. The CDR3 is made up of 13 amino acids. For the CDR3, the DNA is TGCGCCAGCAGCTTGGAGGGGATTTATGAGCAGTTCTTC. The encoded protein is CASSLEGIYEQFF.

This clone was observed once. V usage is TRBV6-5 and J usage is TRBJ2-5, with 7 bases identical to TRBD2. V lost 2 bases, J lost 3 bases, and 0 bases stayed unmatched. CDR3 length equals 13 residues. Per the germline V gene, CDR1 is MNHEY and CDR2 is SVGAGI. The CDR3 nucleotides read TGTGCCAGCAGTTACGCGGGGGAAGAGACCCAGTACTTC. This encodes CASSYAGEETQYF.

This clone has a handful of counts. The rearrangement joins TRBV18 to TRBJ1-2; perhaps TRBD1 as D (6 bases). In germline, CDR1 is KGHSH, CDR2 LQKENI. V lost 3 bases to trimming and J lost 8 bases, with 22 bases between them. CDR3 size: 16 residues. CDR3 loop: CASSPPMGGHVEGYTF. The CDR3 region has the DNA TGTGCCAGCTCACCGCCTATGGGGGGGCATGTCGAGGGCTACACCTTC.

The chain combines TRBV25-1 with TRBJ2-3, with D hard to call. CDR1 and CDR2 (germline): MGHDK, SYGVNS. V was trimmed by 3 bases and J by 0 bases, leaving 10 bases between them. This CDR3 region has 15 residues. In DNA form, the CDR3 reads TGTGCCAGCAGTGATCACTTTGATAGCACAGATACGCAGTATTTT. It specifies CASSDHFDSTDTQYF.

This clone has a handful of counts. The chain carries TRBV28 and TRBJ2-7, with TRBD2 matching 8 bases. The CDR3 consists of 13 residues. Germline V lookup: CDR1 MDHEN, CDR2 SYDVKM. V shed 6 bases and J 9 bases; nucleotides not matched to a gene: 10. The CDR3 DNA reads TGTGCCAGCAGCACCGGGGGGGCGCGTGGGCAGTACTTC. Translated: CASSTGGARGQYF.

The chain couples TRBV28 to TRBJ1-6; 7 bases match TRBD1. The V and J ends lost 3 bases and 10 bases, in that order; junction bases with no gene match: 3. The CDR3 is 13 amino acids. CDR1 is MDHEN, CDR2 SYDVKM, per germline. The CDR3 DNA sequence: TGTGCCAGCAGTTTTGGGACAGCATCACCCCTCCACTTT. Translated: CASSFGTASPLHF.

The chain is built from TRBV6-5 and TRBJ1-3, with TRBD1 identical over 8 bases. Losses at the gene ends were 0 bases for V and 4 bases for J; bases not matched to a gene: 5. Looked up from germline, CDR1 is MNHEY and CDR2 is SVGAGI. This CDR3 is 16 amino acids long. The CDR3 is CASSYSWTGYGNTIYF. In DNA form, the CDR3 reads TGTGCCAGCAGTTACTCGTGGACAGGGTACGGAAACACCATATATTTT.